Below are 23 T cell receptor beta chains sequenced from a single sample in a study of blood T cell repertoires in COVID-19 (dated by TCRdb to the early 2020s). Preparation of the library involved the immunoSEQ multiplex PCR assay. Drawn from immuneACCESS, this table holds only the in-frame rearrangements with V and J called that TCRdb kept. Clones are partly lost; checked studies trace under half to an unresolved V gene and leave the rest unexplained. This sample comprises fewer than 200,000 clones, approximately 84% of them detected only once. 0.95% to 1.5% of the sample rests with the top ten. Sequencing input: PBMCs or T cells enriched from blood (not recorded which). The origin of the receptors is a human donor with acute COVID-19. The donor label of this sample is uncertain.

The rearrangement links TRBV4-2 to TRBJ2-4; 15 bases are a match to TRBD2. This CDR3 comprises 19 residues. Germline V lookup: CDR1 LGHNA, CDR2 YNFKEQ. V was clipped by 4 bases and J by 1 base; unmatched bases: 8. The CDR3 spells CASSLGTSGGPLAKNIQYF. CDR3 DNA: TGTGCCAGCAGCCTCGGGACTAGCGGGGGGCCCCTGGCCAAAAACATTCAGTACTTC.

V gene TRBV10-3 combines with J gene TRBJ1-1; 8 bases are shared with TRBD1. The CDR3 sequence is 13 residues long. J was trimmed by 1 base and V by 6 bases; bases with no gene match: 1. CDR1 and CDR2 (germline): ENHRY, SYGVKD. The CDR3, as DNA: TGTGCCATCAGGGACAGGGAGAACACTGAAGCTTTCTTT. Amino acid sequence: CAIRDRENTEAFF.

This chain links TRBV6-5 with TRBJ1-3; 8 bases match TRBD1. The CDR3 extends over 16 amino acids. The ends lost 0 bases at V and 4 bases at J; junction bases unmatched: 5. Germline values: CDR1 MNHEY, CDR2 SVGAGI. The CDR3 loop reads CASSYSMTGVGNTIYF. The CDR3 nucleotides read TGTGCCAGCAGTTACTCGATGACAGGGGTCGGAAACACCATATATTTT.

The chain carries TRBV12-3 or TRBV12-4 and TRBJ2-3, with 8 bases matching TRBD1. This CDR3 comprises 13 residues. V was pared by 6 bases and J by 4 bases, with 3 bases of the junction left unmatched. The CDR3 reads CASRKQGADTQYF. In nucleotides, the CDR3 is TGTGCCAGCAGGAAACAGGGGGCAGATACGCAGTATTTT.

The genes are TRBV3-1 (or the pseudogene TRBV3-2) and TRBJ2-1, with no clear D. Germline V gives CDR1 LGHDT, CDR2 YNNKEL (reference sequence). This CDR3 is 11 amino acids long. V was pared by 2 bases and J by 9 bases, with 5 bases between. CDR3 coding DNA: TGTGCCAGCAGCCAATTCTCTGAGCAGTTCTTC. It codes for CASSQFSEQFF.

The chain uses TRBV5-5 and TRBJ1-1; 11 bases align to TRBD1. The CDR3 runs to 15 residues. The germline V gene has CDR1 SGHKS and CDR2 YYEKEE (reference sequence). With V trimmed by 3 bases and J by 5 bases, 6 bases remained unmatched. The CDR3 nucleotides are TGTGCCAGCAGCTCTCCGGACAGGGGGCTTACTGAAGCTTTCTTT. Its translation: CASSSPDRGLTEAFF.

The chain joins TRBV7-9 to TRBJ2-3, with 8 bases aligning to TRBD1. V gave up 5 bases and J gave up 3 bases; unmatched junction bases: 13. The CDR3 runs 17 residues. The V gene's germline CDR1 is SEHNR and CDR2 FQNEAQ (reference sequence). The CDR3 DNA reads as TGTGCCAGCAGCCCCAACAGGGGGTGGGGTGGGACAGATACGCAGTATTTT. Protein sequence: CASSPNRGWGGTDTQYF.

This clone was counted between two and nine times. J is TRBJ2-7 and V is TRBV2; TRBD2 matches at 9 bases. CDR1 and CDR2 (germline): SNHLY, FYNNEI. This CDR3 comprises 14 residues. The V segment lost 7 bases and the J segment 0 bases; nucleotides outside the gene matches: 4. The CDR3 DNA sequence: TGTGCCAGCAAGGGTAGCGGGGGCTCCTACGAGCAGTACTTC. It yields the protein CASKGSGGSYEQYF.

The chain links TRBV19 to TRBJ2-2; D remains ambiguous. Deletions cut 6 bases from V and 2 bases from J, with 10 bases between. This CDR3 region has 14 residues. Germline assignment: CDR1 LNHDA and CDR2 SQIVND (reference sequence). The CDR3 loop reads CASSLSFNTGELFF. The CDR3 DNA sequence: TGTGCCAGTAGCCTCAGTTTCAACACCGGGGAGCTGTTTTTT. The whole variable domain, filled in from reference TRBV19 and TRBJ2-2, reads DGGITQSPKYLFRKEGQNVTLSCEQNLNHDAMYWYRQDPGQGLRLIYYSQIVNDFQKGDIAEGYSVSREKKESFPLTVTSAQKNPTAFYLCASSLSFNTGELFFGEGSRLTVL.

The genes are TRBV15 and TRBJ2-5; D might be TRBD2 (6 bases). This CDR3 is 15 amino acids long. Trimming removed 0 bases at V and 7 bases at J, with 15 bases between. CDR1 and CDR2 from the germline V gene are LNHNV and YYDKDF (reference sequence). CDR3 DNA sequence: TGTGCCACCAGCAGAGATAATATGAGGGGAGGGACCCAGTACTTC. It specifies CATSRDNMRGGTQYF.

This chain links TRBV2 with TRBJ2-7; D is perhaps TRBD1 (5 bases). The germline V gene has CDR1 SNHLY and CDR2 FYNNEI. Between the trimmed V and J ends, which lost 7 bases and 2 bases, there was a span of 12 bases. CDR3 length: 13 residues. CDR3 sequence: CASNPGIAYEQYF. CDR3 sequence (DNA): TGTGCCAGCAACCCAGGGATTGCCTACGAGCAGTACTTC.

The V call is TRBV10-2, the J call TRBJ1-1, with D unclear. Trimming removed 3 bases from V and 6 bases from J, with 20 bases in between. The CDR3 contains 16 residues. Germline V lookup: CDR1 WSHSY, CDR2 SAAADI. The CDR3 protein is CASSDLPLTFGPEAFF. CDR3 bases: TGCGCCAGCAGTGACCTCCCCTTGACATTCGGTCCTGAAGCTTTCTTT.

V is TRBV18 and J is TRBJ2-7; 7 positions agree with TRBD1. With V trimmed by 3 bases and J by 2 bases, 10 bases remained unmatched. The CDR3 length is 16 residues. From germline, CDR1 is KGHSH and CDR2 LQKENI. CDR3 DNA: TGTGCCAGCTCACCTTTAGGCCTCACAGGGGCCTACGAGCAGTACTTC. Its protein product is CASSPLGLTGAYEQYF.

The V and J genes are TRBV2 and TRBJ2-3, with D possibly TRBD2 on 5 matching bases. The CDR3 sequence is 16 residues long. The V and J ends lost 5 bases and 2 bases respectively, with 17 bases between them. Germline V gives CDR1 SNHLY, CDR2 FYNNEI. The CDR3 DNA reads TGTGCCAGCAGTCGGCTACTAGATCCCAACACAGATACGCAGTATTTT. Translated, it gives CASSRLLDPNTDTQYF.

V is TRBV7-3 and J is TRBJ1-2; 8 bases map to TRBD1. Germline CDR1 reads SGHTA; CDR2 reads FQGTGA. The CDR3 has 18 amino acids. The J segment lost 7 bases and the V segment lost 2 bases, leaving 18 bases of the junction unmatched. The CDR3 here is CASSLVHPPRQGAGGYTF. CDR3 DNA: TGTGCCAGCAGCTTAGTCCACCCCCCCCGGCAGGGGGCGGGTGGCTACACCTTC.

The genes are TRBV10-3 and TRBJ2-7, with 8 positions matching TRBD2. CDR1 is ENHRY, CDR2 SYGVKD, per germline. The junction had 6 bases not matched to a gene; V was cut back by 0 bases and J by 2 bases. The CDR3 contains 16 residues. Written as DNA, the CDR3 is TGTGCCATCAGTGAGTCCGGGAGGGGCACTCCCTACGAGCAGTACTTC. Encoded protein: CAISESGRGTPYEQYF.

This chain links TRBV2 with TRBJ1-6; no firm D call. The CDR3 spans 15 residues. Germline lookup yields CDR1 SNHLY and CDR2 FYNNEI. With 5 bases removed from V and 9 bases from J, the gap between germline ends came to 17 bases. The CDR3 protein is CASSSGTAGTSPLHF. The CDR3 bases are TGTGCCAGCAGTTCCGGCACAGCGGGAACTTCACCCCTCCACTTT.

The chain combines TRBV7-2 with TRBJ1-1; D not resolved. The V end lost 6 bases, the J end lost 1 base, and 12 bases lay between the germline ends. From germline, CDR1 is SGHTA and CDR2 FQGNSA. The CDR3 consists of 14 residues. DNA of the CDR3: TGTGCCAGCAGTAGAGACATGGGGAACACTGAAGCTTTCTTT. It specifies CASSRDMGNTEAFF.

The chain couples TRBV11-2 to TRBJ2-5; 13 bases are a match to TRBD2. V trimming: 5 bases; J trimming: 4 bases; junction bases outside the gene matches: 13. CDR3 size: 18 residues. Looked up from germline, CDR1 is SGHAT and CDR2 is FQNNGV. As DNA, the CDR3 is TGTGCCAGCAGCCCTCCGGGACTAGCGGGGCCATGGGGAGAGACCCAGTACTTC. This sequence encodes CASSPPGLAGPWGETQYF.

This chain uses TRBV6-5 with TRBJ1-3; D call uncertain. Trimming left V 0 bases short and J 0 bases short, with 9 bases between. From germline, CDR1 is MNHEY and CDR2 SVGAGI. The CDR3 covers 16 residues. The CDR3 sequence: CASSYSSGVSGNTIYF. The CDR3 DNA reads as TGTGCCAGCAGTTACTCGAGCGGGGTCTCTGGAAACACCATATATTTT.

The chain links TRBV7-9 to TRBJ1-4; D not resolved. Looked up from germline, CDR1 is SEHNR and CDR2 is FQNEAQ (reference sequence). Trimming left V 1 base short and J 1 base short, with 16 bases between. The CDR3 is 18 residues long. CDR3 loop: CASSLGPGGLGTNEKLFF. In DNA, the CDR3 is TGTGCCAGCAGCTTAGGACCCGGAGGGTTGGGAACTAATGAAAAACTGTTTTTT.

Here the CDR3 DNA reads TGCGCCAGCAGCCTTGGAGCTTTCAGCAATCAGCCCCAGCATTTT. Its translation is CASSLGAFSNQPQHF. V gene TRBV4-1 combines with J gene TRBJ1-5; no clear D. The CDR3 covers 15 residues. V was trimmed by 4 bases and J by 1 base, leaving 11 bases between them. Germline V lookup: CDR1 MGHRA, CDR2 YSYEKL.

The V and J genes are TRBV7-9 and TRBJ2-5, with 12 bases fitting TRBD1. V lost 5 bases to trimming and J lost 5 bases; unmatched junction nucleotides: 12. The CDR3 is 17 residues long. The germline V gene has CDR1 SEHNR and CDR2 FQNEAQ (reference sequence). The CDR3 reads CASSPIKGTGGIETQYF. The CDR3 DNA is TGTGCCAGCAGCCCGATAAAGGGGACAGGGGGCATCGAGACCCAGTACTTC.